This T cell receptor beta chain was found in a study of T cells in pancreatic ductal adenocarcinoma. Selected pancreatic ductal adenocarcinoma patients had undergone surgery without neoadjuvant therapy. The V segment lost 4 bases and the J segment 5 bases; nucleotides outside the gene matches: 5. Germline-derived CDR1 and CDR2 are SGHVS and FQNEAQ. The CDR3 is made up of 14 amino acids. Here immunoSEQ multiplex PCR was the method, and the copy in TCRdb shows in-frame clones only, minus some. The sample lists under 30,000 clones, more than 80% seen once, with roughly 2.2% in the top ten. Study observations and caveats: Mean clonality was approximately 0.1 in tumors and around 0.068 in blood, not significantly different. Tumor-versus-blood clonality comparisons may be biased toward lower tumor diversity. Unique clonotypes were 7 to 9-fold more numerous in blood than in tumor. The resected cohort was biased toward the minority with early-stage disease.

As to this clone: As yet, its antigen is unknown.

The rearrangement uses TRBV7-8 and TRBJ1-5; 7 nucleotides align to TRBD1. The source material was PBMCs. The clonotype originates from a human donor with pancreatic ductal adenocarcinoma. CDR3 DNA sequence: TGTGCCAGCAGCTCGACAGGGCGTGATCAGCCCCAGCATTTT. Translation: CASSSTGRDQPQHF.